Sequencing of this T cell receptor beta chain was carried out in a study of identical twins. General observations from the study: Insertions were reduced in abundant cord blood beta clonotypes but not in memory repertoires. Findings came from cross-sectional statistics, without long-term follow-up of donors. Low generation-probability sequences were in excess among twin-shared out-of-frame alpha sequences.

Template switching added a universal primer site, and cDNA bore unique molecular identifiers. Via MiXCR, TCRdb re-called the 5' RACE reads, giving one row per CDR3 protein. The top ten clones hold 8% to 9.5% of a sample with more than 350,000 distinct CDR3 sequences, around 9.7% of them seen once. The CDR3 covers 17 residues. The ends were cut back, 6 bases at V and 2 bases at J, with 20 bases in the middle. This clonotype was seen repeatedly, ten times or more. Its target is not known. This chain connects TRBV12-3 or TRBV12-4 to TRBJ1-5; D unclear. The sequencing input was naive T cells sorted from blood. This sequence originates from a woman between 45 and 60 years old in good health. This CDR3 is CASSPGRGVGGNQPQHF. The CDR3 DNA is TGTGCCAGCAGCCCTGGACGCGGGGTGGGAGGCAATCAGCCCCAGCATTTT.